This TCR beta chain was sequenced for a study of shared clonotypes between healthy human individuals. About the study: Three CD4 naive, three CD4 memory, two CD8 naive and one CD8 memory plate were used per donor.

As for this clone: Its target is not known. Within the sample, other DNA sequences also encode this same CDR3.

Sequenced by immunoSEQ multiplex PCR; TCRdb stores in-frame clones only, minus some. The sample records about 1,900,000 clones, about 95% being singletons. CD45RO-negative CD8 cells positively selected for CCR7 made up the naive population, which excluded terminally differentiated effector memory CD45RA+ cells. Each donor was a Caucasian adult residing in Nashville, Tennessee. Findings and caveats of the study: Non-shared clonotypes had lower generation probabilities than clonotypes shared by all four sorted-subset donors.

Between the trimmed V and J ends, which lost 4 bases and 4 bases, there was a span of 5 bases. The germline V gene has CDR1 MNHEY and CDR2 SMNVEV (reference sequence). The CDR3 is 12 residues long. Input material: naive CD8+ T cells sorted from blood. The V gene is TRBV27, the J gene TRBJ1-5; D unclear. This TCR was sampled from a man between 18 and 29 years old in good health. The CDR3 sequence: CASSYLNQPQHF. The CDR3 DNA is TGTGCCAGCAGTTATTTAAATCAGCCCCAGCATTTT.